These 14 T cell receptor beta chains came from one sample sequenced in a study of blood T cell repertoires in COVID-19. Clones were read by immunoSEQ multiplex PCR, and TCRdb kept only the in-frame ones, dropping some. Found here are over 60,000 clones, 65% to 90% of them singletons; the top ten hold 0.9% to 1.5%. What was sequenced was peripheral blood. The receptors originated from a man aged 35-49 years with acute or convalescent COVID-19.

The rearrangement uses TRBV4-1 and TRBJ1-2; unclear D gene. Trimming removed 1 base at V and 7 bases at J, with 16 bases between. There are 15 residues in the CDR3. Per the germline V gene, CDR1 is MGHRA and CDR2 is YSYEKL. In nucleotides, the CDR3 is TGCGCCAGCAGCCAAGTTATAGGGATGGGAGGTGGCTACACCTTC. Translating gives CASSQVIGMGGGYTF.

The chain links TRBV24-1 to TRBJ2-3, with D unclear. With 3 bases removed from V and 2 bases from J, the gap between germline ends came to 11 bases. Germline CDR1 KGHDR, CDR2 SFDVKD. CDR3 length: 15 residues. The CDR3 protein is CATSDRLQNTDTQYF. The CDR3 DNA reads as TGTGCCACCAGTGATCGTCTACAGAACACAGATACGCAGTATTTT.

The chain employs TRBV5-1 and TRBJ2-2; 10 bases match TRBD1. This CDR3 has 13 amino acids. V was pared by 6 bases and J by 7 bases, with 3 bases of the junction left unmatched. The germline gives CDR1 SGHRS, CDR2 YFSETQ. The CDR3 loop is CASTGQGGGELFF. The CDR3 nucleotides are TGCGCCAGCACCGGACAGGGGGGCGGGGAGCTGTTTTTT.

J is TRBJ1-3 and V is TRBV9; D perhaps matches TRBD1 (5 bases). This CDR3 comprises 15 residues. Germline CDR1 reads SGDLS; CDR2 reads YYNGEE. V lost 4 bases and J 5 bases, leaving 16 bases between the germline ends. CDR3 sequence: CASSSNTGGRNTIYF. Here the CDR3 DNA reads TGTGCCAGCAGCTCCAATACCGGGGGTCGAAACACCATATATTTT.

The chain links TRBV2 to TRBJ1-2; 11 nucleotides match TRBD1. V shed 6 bases, J shed 7 bases, and the junction held 7 bases outside the gene matches. The CDR3 spans 14 residues. The germline gives CDR1 SNHLY, CDR2 FYNNEI. The CDR3 sequence: CASRPGQGVGGYTF. The CDR3 DNA sequence: TGTGCCAGCAGGCCGGGACAGGGGGTAGGTGGCTACACCTTC.

The chain is built from TRBV14 and TRBJ1-2; perhaps TRBD1 as D (6 bases). This CDR3 region has 15 residues. Germline lookup yields CDR1 SGHDN and CDR2 FVKESK. The ends were cut back, 4 bases at V and 1 base at J, with 13 bases in the middle. DNA of the CDR3: TGTGCCAGCAGCCGCGCAGGGGCGATTAACTATGGCTACACCTTC. Translated: CASSRAGAINYGYTF.

V is TRBV25-1 and J is TRBJ2-7, with TRBD2 matching 8 bases. This CDR3 spans 14 amino acids. V lost 3 bases and J lost 3; bases outside the gene matches: 4. The germline V gene encodes CDR1 MGHDK and CDR2 SYGVNS. CDR3 protein: CASSDAGGLYEQYF. The CDR3 coding sequence is TGTGCCAGCAGTGATGCGGGGGGCCTCTACGAGCAGTACTTC.

The chain is built from TRBV4-1 and TRBJ2-7; TRBD1 matches 7 bases. The CDR3 loop spans 18 amino acids. With 0 bases clipped from V and 3 bases from J, the junction kept 14 bases outside the gene matches. Germline CDR1 reads MGHRA; CDR2 reads YSYEKL. CDR3 loop: CASSQDQGQRKPHYEQYF. Written as DNA, the CDR3 is TGCGCCAGCAGCCAAGATCAGGGACAGCGAAAGCCACACTACGAGCAGTACTTC.

J is TRBJ1-1 and V is TRBV3-1 (or the pseudogene TRBV3-2); D call uncertain. The V and J ends lost 1 base and 7 bases respectively, with 10 bases between them. The CDR3 loop spans 13 amino acids. Germline V gene lookup returns CDR1 LGHDT and CDR2 YNNKEL (reference sequence). The CDR3 region is CASSQANPYEAFF. The CDR3 coding sequence is TGTGCCAGCAGCCAAGCAAACCCCTATGAAGCTTTCTTT.

The DNA for the CDR3 is TGTGCCACCAGCAGAGATCCTTCTGAGGGGGCAAAAGCTTTCTTT. Amino acids: CATSRDPSEGAKAFF. The V call is TRBV15, the J call TRBJ1-1; 7 bases agree with TRBD1. This CDR3 contains 15 residues. The V and J ends lost 0 bases and 9 bases, in that order; junction bases with no gene match: 10. Per the germline V gene, CDR1 is LNHNV and CDR2 is YYDKDF (reference sequence).

This clone ranks as medium-sized (0.01 to 0.1%). The chain employs TRBV11-3 and TRBJ1-6; D ambiguous. The V end lost 5 bases, the J end lost 8 bases, and 16 bases lay between the germline ends. This CDR3 comprises 15 residues. Germline CDR1 reads SGHNT; CDR2 reads YENEEA. The CDR3 DNA sequence: TGTGCCAGCAGCAAAGGAGGGAGAGAATATTCACCCCTCCACTTT. Its protein is CASSKGGREYSPLHF. Full variable domain (rest looked up from reference TRBV11-3 and TRBJ1-6): EAGVVQSPRYKIIEKKQPVAFWCNPISGHNTLYWYLQNLGQGPELLIRYENEEAVDDSQLPKDRFSAERLKGVDSTLKIQPAELGDSAVYLCASSKGGREYSPLHFGNGTRLTVT.

The chain joins TRBV6-1 to TRBJ1-2; TRBD1 might be the D (5 bases). Germline CDR1 reads MNHNS; CDR2 reads SASEGT. This CDR3 contains 13 residues. The V gene lost 2 bases and the J gene lost 4 bases, with 8 bases spanning the gap. The CDR3 spells CASSERGTYGYTF. DNA of the CDR3: TGTGCCAGCAGTGAACGGGGGACCTATGGCTACACCTTC.

This chain connects TRBV3-1 (or the pseudogene TRBV3-2) to TRBJ2-2; D gene uncertain. The germline gives CDR1 LGHDT, CDR2 YNNKEL (reference sequence). The CDR3 spans 13 residues. V lost 1 base and J lost 13, with 13 bases in between. CDR3 coding DNA: TGTGCCAGCAGCCAAGGGGTACCCCCTAGGCTGTTTTTT. This sequence encodes CASSQGVPPRLFF.

This chain uses TRBV6-2 or TRBV6-3 with TRBJ1-2; 9 positions match TRBD1. This CDR3 is 16 amino acids long. V was clipped by 5 bases and J by 1 base; unmatched bases: 8. Germline V gene lookup returns CDR1 MNHEY and CDR2 SVGEGT. The DNA for the CDR3 is TGTGCCAGCAGTAAAACGACAGGGGGGATTAACTATGGCTACACCTTC. It is translated as CASSKTTGGINYGYTF.